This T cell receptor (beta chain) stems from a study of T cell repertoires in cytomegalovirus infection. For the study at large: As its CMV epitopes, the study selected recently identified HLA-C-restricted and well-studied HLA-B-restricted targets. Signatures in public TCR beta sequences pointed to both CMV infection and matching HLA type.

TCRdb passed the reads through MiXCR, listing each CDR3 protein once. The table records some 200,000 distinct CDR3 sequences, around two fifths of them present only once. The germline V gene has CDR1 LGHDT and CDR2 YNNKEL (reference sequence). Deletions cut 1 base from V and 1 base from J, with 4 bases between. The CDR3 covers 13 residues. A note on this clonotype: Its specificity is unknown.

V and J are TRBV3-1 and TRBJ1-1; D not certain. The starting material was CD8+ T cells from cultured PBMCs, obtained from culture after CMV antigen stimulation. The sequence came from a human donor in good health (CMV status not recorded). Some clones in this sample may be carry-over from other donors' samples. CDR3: CASSQARNTEAFF. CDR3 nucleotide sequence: TGTGCCAGCAGCCAAGCCCGGAACACTGAAGCTTTCTTT.